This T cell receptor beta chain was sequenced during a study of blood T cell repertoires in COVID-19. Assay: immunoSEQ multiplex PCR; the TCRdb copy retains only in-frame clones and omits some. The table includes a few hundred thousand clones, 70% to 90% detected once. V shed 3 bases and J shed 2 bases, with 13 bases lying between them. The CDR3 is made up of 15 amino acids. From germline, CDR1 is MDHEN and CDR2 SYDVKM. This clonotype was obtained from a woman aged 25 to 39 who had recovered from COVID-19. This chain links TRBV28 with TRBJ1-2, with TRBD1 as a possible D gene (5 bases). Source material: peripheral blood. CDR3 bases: TGTGCCAGCAGTTTGGTTGGAGGGGAGAACTATGGCTACACCTTC. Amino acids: CASSLVGGENYGYTF.